This entry lists 10 T cell receptor beta chains sequenced from one sample in a study of tumor-infiltrating lymphocytes in primary liver carcinoma. Starting material for RNA and DNA co-extraction consisted of 20-30 mg of unsorted bulk tissue. A primer matching the constant region was used to make TCR beta cDNA from approximately 500 ng of total RNA. Slightly modified ARM-PCR with three nested multiplex PCR rounds yielded TCR beta libraries. Rounds one and two of PCR, each of around 11 cycles, were primed with TRBV1-TRBV30 forward primers and a C-beta reverse primer. MiXCR, run by TCRdb on the multiplex PCR reads, gives a single entry per CDR3 protein. The data hold 150,000 to 200,000 distinct CDR3 sequences, with 85% observed a single time. Sequenced input: tumor tissue from primary liver carcinoma. The receptor set was obtained from a man aged 40-49 years with primary liver carcinoma and hepatitis B virus infection.

As for this clonotype: With a much larger clone just one base away, this may be a read error. The conserved closing phenylalanine or tryptophan is absent in this CDR3, likely reflecting a read error. CDR3 DNA sequence: TGTGCCTGGAGTCGACACGGAACAGACTATGGCTACACCATC. Translated, it gives CAWSRHGTDYGYTI. The chain combines TRBV30 with TRBJ1-2, with D hard to call. The CDR3 has 14 residues. The germline gives CDR1 GTSNPN, CDR2 SVGIG (reference sequence). Between the trimmed V and J ends, which lost 2 bases and 3 bases, there was a span of 13 bases.

Remarks on this clonotype: One junction end disagrees with the germline gene, perhaps due to a read error. The CDR3 is CASSQLPQGTGGTGGLFF. The CDR3 nucleotides read TGCGCCAGCAGCCAACTCCCCCAAGGGACAGGGGGCACGGGGGGGCTGTTTTTT. The rearrangement uses TRBV5-1 and TRBJ2-2, with TRBD1 matching 12 bases. Germline values: CDR1 SGHRS, CDR2 YFSETQ. The CDR3 length is 18 residues.

In its sample, this clonotype was seen many times. J is TRBJ2-5 and V is TRBV6-6, with no clear D. Germline V gene sequence: CDR1 MNHNY, CDR2 SVGAGI (reference sequence). V dropped 2 bases and J dropped 7 bases, with 14 bases sitting between them. The CDR3 length is 14 residues. The CDR3 DNA follows: TGTGCCAGCAGTTACGGCCCTCACGACGGGACCCAGTACTTC. Encoded protein: CASSYGPHDGTQYF.

As to this clonotype: The junction differs from germline at one of its ends, possibly a read error. This chain uses TRBV5-5 with TRBJ2-3; tentatively, D is TRBD2 (6 bases). CDR3 length: 16 amino acids. The germline gives CDR1 SGHKS, CDR2 YYEKEE (reference sequence). CDR3 sequence reads: CANSLDSGTRTDTQYF. The CDR3 DNA reads as TGTGCCAACAGCCTCGATAGCGGAACCCGCACAGATACGCAGTATTTT.

As regards this clonotype: Likely a read error: the CDR3 ends without its conserved phenylalanine or tryptophan. The limits of the CDR3 on the DNA are not certain, so only TCRdb's listed CDR3 is given. The V and J genes are TRBV4-3 and TRBJ2-1; the table assigns TRBD2, which was not confirmed against the DNA. CDR1 is LGHNA and CDR2 is YSLEER in the germline V gene. Including both end residues, the CDR3 is 16 amino acids long. The CDR3 sequence: CVSSQDRSGFHNEQLL.

V and J are TRBV28 and TRBJ2-4; 9 nucleotides match TRBD2. CDR1 and CDR2 from the germline V gene are MDHEN and SYDVKM. This CDR3 has 17 amino acids. J lost 0 bases, V lost 6 bases, and 9 bases had no gene match. For the CDR3, the DNA is TGTGCCAGCAGCTCCTGGACTAGCGACCTAGCCAAAAACATTCAGTACTTC. This encodes CASSSWTSDLAKNIQYF. Full variable domain (remainder filled in from reference TRBV28 and TRBJ2-4): DVKVTQSSRYLVKRTGEKVFLECVQDMDHENMFWYRQDPGLGLRLIYFSYDVKMKEKGDIPEGYSVSREKKERFSLILESASTNQTSMYLCASSSWTSDLAKNIQYFGAGTRLSVL.

A remark on this clonotype: Germline and junction disagree at one end, which may indicate a read error. V and J are TRBV29-1 and TRBJ1-4; 10 positions match TRBD1. This CDR3 has 15 residues. Germline lookup yields CDR1 SQVTM and CDR2 ANQGSEA. The CDR3 nucleotides are TGCAGCGCTTGGACAGGGGGTGCAACTAACGAAAAACTGTTTTTT. Amino acid sequence: CSAWTGGATNEKLFF.

Comments on this clonotype: The junction departs from germline at one end; a sequencing error may be responsible. The rearrangement uses TRBV5-1 and TRBJ2-7; D perhaps matches TRBD1 (6 bases). The germline V gene encodes CDR1 SGHRS and CDR2 YFSETQ. There are 13 residues in the CDR3. The CDR3 nucleotides are TGCGCCAGAAACAGCGAGGGGGATTACGAGCATTACTTT. Translating gives CARNSEGDYEHYF.

In the case of this clonotype: Mismatch with germline at one junction end may stem from a read error. This sequence joins TRBV11-2 and TRBJ1-2; D is unclear. This CDR3 is built from 16 residues. The germline CDR1 and CDR2 sequences are SGHAT and FQNNGV. The chain's CDR3 is CASNLDPVAYSRGYTF. The CDR3 bases are TGTGCCAGCAACTTAGATCCGGTAGCCTATTCTCGAGGCTACACCTTT.

Concerning this clonotype: Compared with germline, one end of the junction differs, possibly owing to a read error. This chain joins TRBV29-1 and TRBJ1-5; perhaps TRBD1 as D (5 bases). Germline assignment: CDR1 SQVTM and CDR2 ANQGSEA. This CDR3 comprises 12 residues. The CDR3 sequence is CSVGEQEQPHHF. The CDR3 nucleotides are TGCAGCGTTGGGGAACAGGAGCAGCCCCACCATTTT.